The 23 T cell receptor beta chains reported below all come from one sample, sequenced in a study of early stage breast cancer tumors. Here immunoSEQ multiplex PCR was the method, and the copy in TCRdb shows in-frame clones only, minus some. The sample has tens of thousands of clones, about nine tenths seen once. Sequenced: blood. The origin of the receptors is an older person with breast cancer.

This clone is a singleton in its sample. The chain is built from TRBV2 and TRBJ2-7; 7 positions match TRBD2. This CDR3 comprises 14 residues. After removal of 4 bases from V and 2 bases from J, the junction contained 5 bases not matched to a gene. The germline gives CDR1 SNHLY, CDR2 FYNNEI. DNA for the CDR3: TGTGCCAGCAGTGCCCTGGGGGGGGCCTACGAGCAGTACTTC. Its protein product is CASSALGGAYEQYF.

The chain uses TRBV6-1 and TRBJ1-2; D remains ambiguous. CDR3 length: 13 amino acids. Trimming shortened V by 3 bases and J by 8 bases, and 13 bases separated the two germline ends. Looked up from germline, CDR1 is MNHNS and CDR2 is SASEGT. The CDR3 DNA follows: TGTGCCAGCAGTGATTGGAGGGAAGGGGGCTACACCTTC. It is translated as CASSDWREGGYTF.

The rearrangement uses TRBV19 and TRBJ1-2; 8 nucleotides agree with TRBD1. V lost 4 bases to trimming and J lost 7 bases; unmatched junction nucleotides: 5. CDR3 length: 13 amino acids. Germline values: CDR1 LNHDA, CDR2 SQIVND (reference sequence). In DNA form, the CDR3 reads TGTGCCAGTAGTACGACAGGGGCTGCTGGCTACACCTTC. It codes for CASSTTGAAGYTF.

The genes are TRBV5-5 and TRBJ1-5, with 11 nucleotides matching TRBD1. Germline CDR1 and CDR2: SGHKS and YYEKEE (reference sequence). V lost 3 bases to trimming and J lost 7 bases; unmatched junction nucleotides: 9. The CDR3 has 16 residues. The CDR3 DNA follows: TGTGCCAGCAGCTACCAGTGGACAGGGGGCAGGCAGCCCCAGCATTTT. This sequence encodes CASSYQWTGGRQPQHF.

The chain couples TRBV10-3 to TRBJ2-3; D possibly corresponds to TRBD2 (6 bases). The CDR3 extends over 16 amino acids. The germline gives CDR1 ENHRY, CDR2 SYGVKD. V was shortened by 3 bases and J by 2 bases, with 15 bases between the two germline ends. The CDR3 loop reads CAISERETSSTDTQYF. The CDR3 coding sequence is TGTGCCATCAGTGAACGAGAGACTAGTTCCACAGATACGCAGTATTTT.

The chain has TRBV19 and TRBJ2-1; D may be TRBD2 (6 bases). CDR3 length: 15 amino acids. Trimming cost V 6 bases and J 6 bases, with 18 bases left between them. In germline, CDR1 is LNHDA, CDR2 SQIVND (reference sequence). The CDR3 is CASSTWGGFTNEQFF. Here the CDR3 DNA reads TGTGCCAGTAGCACCTGGGGAGGTTTCACCAATGAGCAGTTCTTC.

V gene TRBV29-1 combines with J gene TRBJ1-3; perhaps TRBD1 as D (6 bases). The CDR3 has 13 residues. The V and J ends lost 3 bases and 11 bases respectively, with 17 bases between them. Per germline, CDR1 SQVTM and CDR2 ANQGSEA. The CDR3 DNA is TGCAGCGTTGACGGGCAGGGGACGGACGCCATATATTTT. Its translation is CSVDGQGTDAIYF.

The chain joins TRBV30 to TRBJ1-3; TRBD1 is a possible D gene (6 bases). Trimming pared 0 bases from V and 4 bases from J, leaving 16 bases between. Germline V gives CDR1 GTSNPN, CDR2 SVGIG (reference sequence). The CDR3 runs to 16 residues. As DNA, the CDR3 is TGTGCCTGGAGTGTACTACGGGGGGCTGGGGGAAACACCATATATTTT. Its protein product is CAWSVLRGAGGNTIYF.

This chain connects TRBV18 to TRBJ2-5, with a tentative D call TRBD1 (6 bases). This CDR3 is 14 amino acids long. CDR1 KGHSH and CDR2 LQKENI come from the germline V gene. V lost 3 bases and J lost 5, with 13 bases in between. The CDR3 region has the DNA TGTGCCAGCTCACCGGTCCGGCAGGGGGAGACCCAGTACTTC. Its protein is CASSPVRQGETQYF. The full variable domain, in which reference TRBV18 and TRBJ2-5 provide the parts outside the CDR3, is NAGVMQNPRHLVRRRGQEARLRCSPMKGHSHVYWYRQLPEEGLKFMVYLQKENIIDESGMPKERFSAEFPKEGPSILRIQQVVRGDSAAYFCASSPVRQGETQYFGPGTRLLVL.

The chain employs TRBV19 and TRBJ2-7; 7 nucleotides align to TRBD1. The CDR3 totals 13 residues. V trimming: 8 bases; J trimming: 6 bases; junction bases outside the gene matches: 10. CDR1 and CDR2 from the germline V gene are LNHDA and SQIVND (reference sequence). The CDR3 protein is CASRSRGRTEQYF. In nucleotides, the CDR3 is TGTGCCAGTCGTAGTAGGGGGCGCACCGAGCAGTACTTC.

The CDR3 nucleotides read TGCGCCAGCAGCTTGGGGGGACTCGGAGGGGAGCAGTACTTC. Its translation is CASSLGGLGGEQYF. The chain is built from TRBV5-1 and TRBJ2-7, with a weak D call TRBD2 (6 bases). V gave up 0 bases and J gave up 7 bases, with 14 bases separating them. The CDR3 is 14 amino acids. Germline CDR1 and CDR2: SGHRS and YFSETQ.

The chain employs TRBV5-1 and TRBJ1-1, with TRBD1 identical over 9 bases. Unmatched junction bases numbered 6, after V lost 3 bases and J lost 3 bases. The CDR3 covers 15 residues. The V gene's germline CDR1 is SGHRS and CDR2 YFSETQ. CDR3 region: CASSSATGGDTEAFF. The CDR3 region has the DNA TGCGCCAGCAGCTCCGCGACAGGGGGAGACACTGAAGCTTTCTTT.

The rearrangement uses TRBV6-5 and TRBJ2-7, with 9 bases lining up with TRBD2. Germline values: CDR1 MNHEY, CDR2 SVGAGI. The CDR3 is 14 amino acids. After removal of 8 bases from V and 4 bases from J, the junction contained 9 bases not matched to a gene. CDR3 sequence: CASRLLSGRYEQYF. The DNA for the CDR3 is TGTGCCAGCCGCTTGCTTAGCGGGAGATACGAGCAGTACTTC.

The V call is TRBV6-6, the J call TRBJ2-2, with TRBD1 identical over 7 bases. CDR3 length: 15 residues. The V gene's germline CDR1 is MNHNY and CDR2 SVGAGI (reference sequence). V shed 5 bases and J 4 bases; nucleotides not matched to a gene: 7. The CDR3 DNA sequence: TGTGCCAGCAGTCCTCGGACAGGAGGCACCGGGGAGCTGTTTTTT. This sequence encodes CASSPRTGGTGELFF.

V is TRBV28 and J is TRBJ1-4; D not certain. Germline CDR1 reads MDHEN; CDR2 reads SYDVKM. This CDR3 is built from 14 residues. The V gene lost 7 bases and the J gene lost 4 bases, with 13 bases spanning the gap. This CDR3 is CASTISGFNEKLFF. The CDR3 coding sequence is TGTGCCAGCACCATATCAGGTTTTAATGAAAAACTGTTTTTT.

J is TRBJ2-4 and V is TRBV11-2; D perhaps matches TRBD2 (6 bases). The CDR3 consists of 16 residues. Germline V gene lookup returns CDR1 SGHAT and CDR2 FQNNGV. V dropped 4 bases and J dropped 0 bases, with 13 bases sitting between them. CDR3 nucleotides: TGTGCCAGCAGCTCCACCGGGACTCGAGCCAAAAACATTCAGTACTTC. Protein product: CASSSTGTRAKNIQYF.

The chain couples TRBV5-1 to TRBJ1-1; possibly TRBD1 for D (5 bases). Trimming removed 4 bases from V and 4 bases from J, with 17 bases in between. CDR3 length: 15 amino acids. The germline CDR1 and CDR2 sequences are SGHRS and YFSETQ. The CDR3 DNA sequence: TGCGCCAGCAGCCCGGCCAGAATTAGGGGCACTGAAGCTTTCTTT. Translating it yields CASSPARIRGTEAFF.

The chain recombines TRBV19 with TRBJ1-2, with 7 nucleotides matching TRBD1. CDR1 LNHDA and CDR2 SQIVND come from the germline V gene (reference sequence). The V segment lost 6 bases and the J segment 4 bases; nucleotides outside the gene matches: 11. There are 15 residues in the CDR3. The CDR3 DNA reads TGTGCCAGTAGGGGAGAGTGGACAGGAATCTATGGCTACACCTTC. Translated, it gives CASRGEWTGIYGYTF.

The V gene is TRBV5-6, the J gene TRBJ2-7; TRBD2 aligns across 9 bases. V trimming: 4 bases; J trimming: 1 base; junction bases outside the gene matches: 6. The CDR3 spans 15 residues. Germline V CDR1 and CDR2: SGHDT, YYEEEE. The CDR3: CASSEKAGGSYEQYF. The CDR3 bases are TGTGCCAGCAGCGAAAAGGCGGGAGGGTCCTACGAGCAGTACTTC. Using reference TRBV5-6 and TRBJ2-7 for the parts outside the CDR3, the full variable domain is DAGVTQSPTHLIKTRGQQVTLRCSPKSGHDTVSWYQQALGQGPQFIFQYYEEEERQRGNFPDRFSGHQFPNYSSELNVNALLLGDSALYLCASSEKAGGSYEQYFGPGTRLTVT.

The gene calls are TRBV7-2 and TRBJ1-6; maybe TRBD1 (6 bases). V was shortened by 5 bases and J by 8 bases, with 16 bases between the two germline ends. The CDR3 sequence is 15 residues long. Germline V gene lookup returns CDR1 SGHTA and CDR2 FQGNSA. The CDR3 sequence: CASSIRQARDSPLHF. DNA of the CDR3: TGTGCCAGCAGCATCCGACAGGCCCGAGATTCACCCCTCCACTTT.

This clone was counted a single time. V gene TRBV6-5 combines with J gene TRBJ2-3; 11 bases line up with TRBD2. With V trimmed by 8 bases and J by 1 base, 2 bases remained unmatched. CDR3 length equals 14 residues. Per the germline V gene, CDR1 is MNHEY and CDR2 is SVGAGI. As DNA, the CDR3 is TGTGCCAGCCATAGCGGGAGGGGCACAGATACGCAGTATTTT. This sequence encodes CASHSGRGTDTQYF.

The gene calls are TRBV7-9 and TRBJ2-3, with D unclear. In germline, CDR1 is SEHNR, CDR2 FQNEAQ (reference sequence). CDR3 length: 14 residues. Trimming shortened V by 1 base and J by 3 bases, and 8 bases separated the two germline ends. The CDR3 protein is CASSLVSVTDTQYF. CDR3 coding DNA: TGTGCCAGCAGCTTAGTGTCCGTTACAGATACGCAGTATTTT.

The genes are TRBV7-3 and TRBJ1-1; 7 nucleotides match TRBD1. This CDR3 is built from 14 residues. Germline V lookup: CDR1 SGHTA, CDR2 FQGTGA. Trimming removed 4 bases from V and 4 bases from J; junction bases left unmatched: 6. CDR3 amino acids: CASSSQGPGTEAFF. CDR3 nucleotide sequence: TGTGCCAGCAGCTCACAGGGGCCGGGCACTGAAGCTTTCTTT.